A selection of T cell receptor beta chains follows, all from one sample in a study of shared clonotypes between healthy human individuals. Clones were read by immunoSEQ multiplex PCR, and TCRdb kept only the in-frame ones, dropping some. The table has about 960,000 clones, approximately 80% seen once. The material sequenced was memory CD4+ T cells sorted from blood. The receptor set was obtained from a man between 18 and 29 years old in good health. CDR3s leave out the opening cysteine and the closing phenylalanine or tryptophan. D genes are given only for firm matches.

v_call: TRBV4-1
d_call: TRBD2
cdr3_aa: ASSQVGLAVTDTQY

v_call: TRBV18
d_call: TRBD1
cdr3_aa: ASSLGTAGGNTIY

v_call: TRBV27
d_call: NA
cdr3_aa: ASSLAGPSSYEQY

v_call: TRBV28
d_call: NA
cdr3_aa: ASSEDTGMNTEAF

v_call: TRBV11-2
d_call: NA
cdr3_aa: ASSPAGEYGYT

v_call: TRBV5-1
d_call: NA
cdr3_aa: ASSFRDYSTDTQY

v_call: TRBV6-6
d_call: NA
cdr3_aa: ASSPDKNTGELF

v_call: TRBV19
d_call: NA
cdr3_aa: ASSIDTRYEQY

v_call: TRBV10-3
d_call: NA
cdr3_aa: AIMESYNSPLH

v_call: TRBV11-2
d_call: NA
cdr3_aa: ASSLDGTYNEQF

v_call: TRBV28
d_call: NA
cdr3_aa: ASSLRTDYGYT

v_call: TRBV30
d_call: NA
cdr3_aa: AWSVGSGNTIY

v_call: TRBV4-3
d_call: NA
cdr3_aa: ASSQVSGATLI

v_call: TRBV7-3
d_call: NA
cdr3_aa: ASRKSGLPTDTQY

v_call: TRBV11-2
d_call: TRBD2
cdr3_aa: ASSFNLLAGNTDTQY

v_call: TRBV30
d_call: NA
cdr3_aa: AWSGLNSYEQY

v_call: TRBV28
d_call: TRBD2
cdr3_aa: ASRSPMGGGNTGELF

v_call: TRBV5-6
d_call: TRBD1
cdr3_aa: ASSFRTGGSGEQY

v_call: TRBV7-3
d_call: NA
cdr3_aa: ASSSRPGDEQY

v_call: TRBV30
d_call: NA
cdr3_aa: AWSEGYRQPQH

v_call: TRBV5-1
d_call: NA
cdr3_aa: ASSPTVGGYGYT

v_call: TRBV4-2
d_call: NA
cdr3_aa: ASSAEGAGGPDTQY

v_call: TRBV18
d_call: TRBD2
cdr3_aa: ASSPAGGPNEQF

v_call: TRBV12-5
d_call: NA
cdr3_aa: ASALDQGMNTEAF

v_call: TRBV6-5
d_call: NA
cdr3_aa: ASALGDRTEAF

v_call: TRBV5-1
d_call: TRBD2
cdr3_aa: ASSETGGWQETQY

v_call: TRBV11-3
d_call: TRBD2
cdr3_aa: ASSWERGEQF

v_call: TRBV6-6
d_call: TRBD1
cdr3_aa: ASSPGTAANYGYT

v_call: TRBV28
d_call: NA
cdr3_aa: ATLIRAGVIQNSPLH

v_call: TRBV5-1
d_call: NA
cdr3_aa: ASSPSPTASTDTQY

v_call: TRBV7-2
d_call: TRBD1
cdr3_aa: ASSLRPGQGAIYT

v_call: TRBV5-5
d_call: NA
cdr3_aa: ASSRDGSSYNEQF

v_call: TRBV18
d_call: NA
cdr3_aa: ASSPATGGPYEQY

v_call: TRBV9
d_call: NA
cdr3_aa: ASSVGLNTGELF

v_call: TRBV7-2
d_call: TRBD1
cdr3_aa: ASRLTGGGTGELF

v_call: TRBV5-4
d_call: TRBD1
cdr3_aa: ASSLGPGQGIGNTIY

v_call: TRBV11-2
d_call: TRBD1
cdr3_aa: ASSLDRTGSSYNEQF

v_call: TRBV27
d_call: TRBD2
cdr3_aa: ASSLGTAGANTGELF

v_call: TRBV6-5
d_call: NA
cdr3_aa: ASNLQQGRTEAF

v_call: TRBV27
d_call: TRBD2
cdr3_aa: ASSKTSGSNTQY